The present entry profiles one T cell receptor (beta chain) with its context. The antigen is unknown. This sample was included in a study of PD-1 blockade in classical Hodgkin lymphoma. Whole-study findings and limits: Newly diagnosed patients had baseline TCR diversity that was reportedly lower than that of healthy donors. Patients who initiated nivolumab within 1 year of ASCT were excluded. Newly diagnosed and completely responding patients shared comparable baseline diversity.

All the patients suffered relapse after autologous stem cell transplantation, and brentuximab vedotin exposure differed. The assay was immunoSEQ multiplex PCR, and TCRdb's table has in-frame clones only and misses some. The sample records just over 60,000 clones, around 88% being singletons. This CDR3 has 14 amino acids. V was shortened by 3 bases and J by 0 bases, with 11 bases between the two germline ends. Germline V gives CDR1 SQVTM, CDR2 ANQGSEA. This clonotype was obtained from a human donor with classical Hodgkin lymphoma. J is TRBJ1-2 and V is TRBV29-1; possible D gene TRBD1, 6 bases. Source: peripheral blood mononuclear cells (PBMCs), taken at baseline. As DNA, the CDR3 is TGCAGCGTTGAGAGGACAGATACTAACTATGGCTACACCTTC. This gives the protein CSVERTDTNYGYTF.